This TCR beta chain was sequenced in a study of blood T cell repertoires in COVID-19. Study-level information: Collection of acute and convalescent COVID-19 samples took place in the United States, Italy and Spain. Sources were T cells, B-cell-depleted T cells, or PBMCs; the material itself was cDNA or gDNA.

In the original analysis: The authors estimated nucleated cell counts from reference gene primer amplification. Here immunoSEQ multiplex PCR was the method, and the copy in TCRdb shows in-frame clones only, minus some. V, J and clone size derive from that table, while D and trimming were established from the DNA sequence. The table has tens of thousands of clones, 92% seen once. The CDR3 covers 16 residues. With V trimmed by 0 bases and J by 10 bases, 7 bases remained unmatched. CDR1 is SGHDT, CDR2 YYEEEE, per germline. The chain has TRBV5-6 and TRBJ2-1; 13 bases map to TRBD2. This receptor was taken from a human donor in a cohort sampled during active COVID-19. The source material was peripheral blood. The CDR3 is CASSLGGTSGIIEQFF. The CDR3 DNA reads TGTGCCAGCAGCTTGGGAGGGACTAGCGGGATAATCGAGCAGTTCTTC. Full variable domain (remainder filled in from reference TRBV5-6 and TRBJ2-1): DAGVTQSPTHLIKTRGQQVTLRCSPKSGHDTVSWYQQALGQGPQFIFQYYEEEERQRGNFPDRFSGHQFPNYSSELNVNALLLGDSALYLCASSLGGTSGIIEQFFGPGTRLTVL.